This T cell receptor (beta chain) was profiled in a study of T cell responses to AZD1222 COVID-19 vaccine. Study findings and constraints: Spike-specific TCR breadth rose after two AZD1222 doses, and depth rose as well. Repertoire samples came only from after the peak T cell response. In a largely white British group with more females than males, clonal diversity was possibly underestimated.

Germline CDR1 reads SNHLY; CDR2 reads FYNNEI. The V segment lost 10 bases and the J segment 0 bases; nucleotides outside the gene matches: 5. The CDR3 runs 13 residues. About this clone itself: Antigen unknown.

TCRdb's table, derived via immunoSEQ multiplex PCR, lists solely in-frame clones and lacks some. The data show tens of thousands of clones, around 84% seen once. The sequencing used peripheral blood, collected on day 0 of AZD1222 vaccination. The chain employs TRBV2 and TRBJ1-1; 7 bases line up with TRBD1. The sequence was collected from an adult in good health. The CDR3 DNA reads TGTGCCACTACGACAGGGATGAACACTGAAGCTTTCTTT. Amino acid sequence: CATTTGMNTEAFF. Together with reference TRBV2 and TRBJ1-1, the CDR3 gives the full variable domain: EPEVTQTPSHQVTQMGQEVILRCVPISNHLYFYWYRQILGQKVEFLVSFYNNEISEKSEIFDDQFSVERPDGSNFTLKIRSTKLEDSAMYFCATTTGMNTEAFFGQGTRLTVV.